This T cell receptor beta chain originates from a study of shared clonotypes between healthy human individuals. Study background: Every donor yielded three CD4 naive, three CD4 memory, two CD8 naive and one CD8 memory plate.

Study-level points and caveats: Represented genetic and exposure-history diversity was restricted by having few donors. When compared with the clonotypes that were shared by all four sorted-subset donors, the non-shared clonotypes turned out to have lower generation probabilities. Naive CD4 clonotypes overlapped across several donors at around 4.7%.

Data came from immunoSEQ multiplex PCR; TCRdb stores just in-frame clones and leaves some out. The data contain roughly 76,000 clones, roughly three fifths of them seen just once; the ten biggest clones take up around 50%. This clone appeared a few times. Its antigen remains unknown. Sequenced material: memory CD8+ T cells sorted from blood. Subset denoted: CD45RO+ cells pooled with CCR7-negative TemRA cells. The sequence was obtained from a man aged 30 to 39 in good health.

The CDR3 nucleotides read TGTGCCAGCAGCAGGGTGATCCGGGGGAACACTGAAGCTTTCTTT. It translates to CASSRVIRGNTEAFF. The V and J genes are TRBV6-6 and TRBJ1-1; tentative D call: TRBD1 (5 bases). Germline CDR1 reads MNHNY; CDR2 reads SVGAGI (reference sequence). CDR3 size: 15 residues. V lost 6 bases and J lost 1, with 15 bases in between.